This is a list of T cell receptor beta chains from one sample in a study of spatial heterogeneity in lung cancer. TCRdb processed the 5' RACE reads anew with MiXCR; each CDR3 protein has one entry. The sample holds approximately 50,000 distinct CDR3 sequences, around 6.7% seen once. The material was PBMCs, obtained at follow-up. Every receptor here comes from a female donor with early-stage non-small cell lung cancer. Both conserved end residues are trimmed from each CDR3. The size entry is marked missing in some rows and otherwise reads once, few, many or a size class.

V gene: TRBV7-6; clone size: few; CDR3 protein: ASSGQWAAGELF
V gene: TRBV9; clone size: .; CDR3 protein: ASSDSGGWSTDTQY
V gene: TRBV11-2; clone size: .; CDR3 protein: ASSRDRGNEKLF
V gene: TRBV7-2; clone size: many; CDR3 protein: ASSPQYSNQPQH
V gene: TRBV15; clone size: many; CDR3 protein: ATSRKATFNYGYT
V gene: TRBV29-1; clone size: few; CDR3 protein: SVTRRGANTEAF
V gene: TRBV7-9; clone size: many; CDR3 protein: ASSLDYSEQF
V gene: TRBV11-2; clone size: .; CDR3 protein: ASSLGRRGRINQPQH
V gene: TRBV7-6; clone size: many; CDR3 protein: ASSLTHQETQY
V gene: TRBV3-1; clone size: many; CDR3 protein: ASSQQVLTEAF
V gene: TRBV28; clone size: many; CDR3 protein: ASGLTSPSNQPQH
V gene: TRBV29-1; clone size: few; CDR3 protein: SPRTSGGAPETQY
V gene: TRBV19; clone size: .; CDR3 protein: ASCGRDTQY
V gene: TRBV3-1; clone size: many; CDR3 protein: ASSQVAGDSPLH
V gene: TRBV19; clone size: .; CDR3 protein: ASSIDGDSTNTEAF
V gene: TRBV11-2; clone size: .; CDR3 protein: ASSLWAAGTDTQY
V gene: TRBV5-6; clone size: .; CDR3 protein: ASNKWGSTDTQY
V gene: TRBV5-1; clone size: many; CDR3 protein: ASSLAGRNTEAF
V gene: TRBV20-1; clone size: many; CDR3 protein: SARGFDVQETQY
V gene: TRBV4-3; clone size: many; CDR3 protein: ASSQDGLPTGELF
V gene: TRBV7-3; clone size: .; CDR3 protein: ASSLLAGTSLNEQF
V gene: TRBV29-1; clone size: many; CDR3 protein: SIEQGAGSEQY
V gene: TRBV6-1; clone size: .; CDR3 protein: ASSPGQGGSTEAF
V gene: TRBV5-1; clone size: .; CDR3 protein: ASSLAPQGGGYGYT
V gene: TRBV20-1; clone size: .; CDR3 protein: SARLRGTNTGELF
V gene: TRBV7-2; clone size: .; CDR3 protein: ASSPRQGAREIGELF
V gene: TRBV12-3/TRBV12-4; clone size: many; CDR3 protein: ASSLTGLKDTQY
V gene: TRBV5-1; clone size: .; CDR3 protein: ASSDPHRADLGDNEQF
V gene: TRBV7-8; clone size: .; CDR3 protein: ASSTRTGQLT
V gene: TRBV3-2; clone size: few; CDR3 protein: ASSRRAGQGQQTGYEQY
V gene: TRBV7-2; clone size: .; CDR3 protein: ASGDSRTDTQY
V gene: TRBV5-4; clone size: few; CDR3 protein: ASTRARDRDTEAF
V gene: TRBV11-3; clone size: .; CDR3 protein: ASSLRGARYNERF
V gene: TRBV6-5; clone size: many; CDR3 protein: ASSRLGSETDTQY
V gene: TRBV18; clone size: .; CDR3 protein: ASSPYGGKDTQY
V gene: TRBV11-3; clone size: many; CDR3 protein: ASSPTQGAYNEQF
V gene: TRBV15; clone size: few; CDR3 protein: ATSRGTGGGEQY
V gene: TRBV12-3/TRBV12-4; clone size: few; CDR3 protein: ASSSPQGLNTEAF
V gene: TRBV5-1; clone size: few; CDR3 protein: ASSYYYEQY
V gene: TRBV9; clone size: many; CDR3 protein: ASSARGVYNEQF